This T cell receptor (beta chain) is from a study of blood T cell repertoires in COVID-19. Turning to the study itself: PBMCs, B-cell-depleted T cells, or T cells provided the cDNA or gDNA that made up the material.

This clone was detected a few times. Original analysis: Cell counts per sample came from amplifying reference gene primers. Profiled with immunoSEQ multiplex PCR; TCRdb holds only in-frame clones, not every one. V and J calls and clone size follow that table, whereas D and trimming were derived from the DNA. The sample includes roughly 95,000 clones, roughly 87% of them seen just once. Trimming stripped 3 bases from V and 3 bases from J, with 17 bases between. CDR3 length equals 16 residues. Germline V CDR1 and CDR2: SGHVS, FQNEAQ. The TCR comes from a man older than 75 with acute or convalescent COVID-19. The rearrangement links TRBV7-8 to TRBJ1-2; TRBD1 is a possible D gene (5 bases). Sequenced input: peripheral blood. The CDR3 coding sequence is TGTGCCAGCAGCTTCGCGTCCAGGGCGAGCGACTATGGCTACACCTTC. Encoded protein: CASSFASRASDYGYTF. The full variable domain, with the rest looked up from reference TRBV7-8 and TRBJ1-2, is GAGVSQSPRYKVAKRGQDVALRCDPISGHVSLFWYQQALGQGPEFLTYFQNEAQLDKSGLPSDRFFAERPEGSVSTLKIQRTQQEDSAVYLCASSFASRASDYGYTFGSGTRLTVV.